This is a list of T cell receptor beta chains from one sample in a study of blood T cell repertoires in COVID-19. Clones were read by immunoSEQ multiplex PCR, and TCRdb kept only the in-frame ones, dropping some. The sample has about 240,000 clones, 80% to 90% seen once; the top ten hold around 4%. The sample was PBMCs or T cells enriched from blood (not recorded which). Receptors were obtained from a woman under 40 who had recovered from COVID-19. Each CDR3 is given with its conserved first and last residue. A D gene is named only where the DNA matches it firmly. The size entry is marked missing in some rows and otherwise reads once, few, many or a size class.

v_gene	abundance	d_gene	j_gene	CDR3aa	CDR3nt
TRBV6-2/TRBV6-3	NA	NA	TRBJ2-7	CASSYSRRESAYEQYF	TGTGCCAGCAGTTACTCGAGGCGGGAAAGCGCGTACGAGCAGTACTTC
TRBV6-5	NA	TRBD1	TRBJ1-4	CASEDRGNEKLFF	TGTGCCAGCGAGGACAGGGGTAATGAAAAACTGTTTTTT
TRBV27	few	TRBD1	TRBJ2-7	CASSYRGQYYEQYF	TGTGCCAGCAGTTACAGGGGGCAATACTACGAGCAGTACTTC
TRBV5-1	once	TRBD2	TRBJ2-3	CASSPLLAGGPDTQYF	TGCGCCAGCAGCCCCCTCCTAGCGGGAGGGCCGGATACGCAGTATTTT
TRBV28	NA	NA	TRBJ1-2	CASSPSERYYGYTF	TGTGCCAGCAGTCCCTCAGAGAGGTACTATGGCTACACCTTC
TRBV3-1/TRBV3-2	NA	NA	TRBJ1-1	CASSHGRGTEAFF	TGTGCCAGCAGCCATGGGCGGGGGACTGAAGCTTTCTTT
TRBV7-3	NA	TRBD1	TRBJ2-1	CASSLWAGGRHGEQFF	TGTGCCAGCAGCTTATGGGCAGGGGGCCGTCACGGTGAGCAGTTCTTC
TRBV27	once	NA	TRBJ1-2	CASSFAGYPGYTF	TGTGCCAGCAGTTTCGCAGGCTACCCTGGCTACACCTTC
TRBV7-2	few	NA	TRBJ1-1	CASSLGTAEAFF	TGTGCCAGCAGCTTAGGGACAGCCGAAGCTTTCTTT
TRBV30	NA	NA	TRBJ1-1	CAFWGGGTEAFF	TGTGCCTTTTGGGGCGGGGGCACTGAAGCTTTCTTT
TRBV28	NA	TRBD2	TRBJ2-1	CASSLKQREGHSEFF	TGTGCCAGCAGTTTAAAACAACGGGAGGGCCATTCGGAGTTCTTC
TRBV6-2/TRBV6-3	NA	TRBD1	TRBJ1-2	CASSQTGTGGSGYTF	TGTGCCAGCAGTCAAACCGGGACAGGGGGCTCTGGCTACACCTTC
TRBV28	NA	NA	TRBJ1-5	CASNLGGGYNQPQHF	TGTGCCAGCAACCTAGGAGGAGGGTACAATCAGCCCCAGCATTTT
TRBV19	NA	NA	TRBJ2-3	CASSRTHRGSTQIRSTDTQYF	TGTGCCAGTAGTAGGACCCATCGAGGGAGCACCCAGATCCGTAGCACAGATACGCAGTATTTT
TRBV29-1	few	NA	TRBJ1-6	CSVGTDYNSPLHF	TGCAGCGTTGGGACAGATTATAATTCACCCCTCCACTTT
TRBV4-3	NA	NA	TRBJ2-3	CASSQGSGALTDTQYF	TGCGCCAGCAGCCAAGGGTCGGGAGCTTTGACAGATACGCAGTATTTT
TRBV5-5	NA	NA	TRBJ1-5	CASSLGGFSNQPQHF	TGTGCCAGCAGCTTGGGAGGGTTTAGCAATCAGCCCCAGCATTTT
TRBV3-1/TRBV3-2	NA	NA	TRBJ1-1	CASSQAILPRGGYGTEAFF	TGTGCCAGCAGCCAAGCGATACTCCCGAGGGGGGGCTATGGCACTGAAGCTTTCTTT
TRBV11-1	few	NA	TRBJ2-3	CASSFYGGGLTDTQYF	TGTGCCAGCAGCTTCTACGGGGGAGGACTCACAGATACGCAGTATTTT
TRBV6-6	NA	NA	TRBJ2-1	CASTNGRVRPYNEQFF	TGTGCCAGCACCAACGGCAGGGTCCGCCCGTACAATGAGCAGTTCTTC
TRBV7-8	NA	TRBD2	TRBJ2-1	CASSLRLADNEQFF	TGTGCCAGCAGCTTAAGACTAGCGGACAATGAGCAGTTCTTC
TRBV28	NA	NA	TRBJ2-1	CASTLIGDEEQFF	TGTGCCAGCACCCTTATAGGGGATGAGGAGCAGTTCTTC
TRBV5-4	NA	NA	TRBJ1-1	CASSLTGSEAFF	TGTGCCAGCAGCTTAACAGGGAGTGAAGCTTTCTTT
TRBV6-6	once	NA	TRBJ1-5	CASSRGAALYSNQPQHF	TGTGCCAGCAGTCGAGGGGCAGCCCTTTATAGCAATCAGCCCCAGCATTTT
TRBV19	NA	TRBD1	TRBJ1-1	CASTMGQGWEAFF	TGTGCCAGTACCATGGGACAGGGATGGGAAGCTTTCTTT
TRBV28	NA	TRBD1	TRBJ1-5	CASSFRQGFNQPQHF	TGTGCCAGCAGTTTTCGACAGGGGTTCAATCAGCCCCAGCATTTT
TRBV2	NA	NA	TRBJ2-1	CASSGQGRRDEQFF	TGTGCCAGCAGTGGACAGGGCCGGAGGGATGAGCAGTTCTTC
TRBV28	once	NA	TRBJ2-1	CASSLWVSSYNEQFF	TGTGCCAGCAGTTTATGGGTTAGTAGCTACAATGAGCAGTTCTTC
TRBV15	NA	NA	TRBJ1-3	CATSREQGGNTIYF	TGTGCCACCAGCAGGGAACAGGGTGGAAACACCATATATTTT
TRBV19	once	TRBD2	TRBJ2-7	CASSNGTSGRRAYEQYF	TGTGCCAGTAGTAACGGGACTAGCGGGAGGAGGGCCTACGAGCAGTACTTC
TRBV27	NA	NA	TRBJ2-4	CASSLGYRGGGKNIQYF	TGTGCCAGCAGTTTAGGATATCGGGGTGGCGGCAAAAACATTCAGTACTTC
TRBV5-4	NA	NA	TRBJ1-1	CASSSKRGTNTEAFF	TGTGCCAGCAGCTCTAAGCGGGGGACGAACACTGAAGCTTTCTTT
TRBV28	NA	NA	TRBJ1-2	CASSRTGYGYTF	TGTGCCAGCAGCCGAACAGGGTATGGCTACACCTTC
TRBV12-5	NA	TRBD1	TRBJ2-3	CASGFGQGHTDTQYF	TGTGCTAGTGGTTTTGGACAGGGGCACACAGATACGCAGTATTTT
TRBV21-1	NA	NA	TRBJ1-1	CASSNRQALLNTEAFF	TGTGCCAGCAGCAACAGACAGGCACTCCTGAACACTGAAGCTTTCTTT
TRBV4-1	NA	TRBD1	TRBJ2-5	CASSQGSTRQGQETQYF	TGCGCCAGCAGCCAAGGATCAACTCGACAGGGTCAAGAGACCCAGTACTTC
TRBV5-4	NA	NA	TRBJ1-4	CACHGEGSANEKLFF	TGTGCCTGTCACGGGGAGGGCTCAGCGAATGAAAAACTGTTTTTT
TRBV7-3	NA	TRBD2	TRBJ2-3	CASSLMSAAGGPDTQYF	TGTGCCAGCAGCTTAATGAGTGCGGCGGGAGGGCCGGATACGCAGTATTTT
TRBV12-3/TRBV12-4	NA	TRBD1	TRBJ1-1	CASGQAVRSEAFF	TGTGCCAGCGGACAGGCGGTAAGGTCTGAAGCTTTCTTT
TRBV28	NA	NA	TRBJ2-6	CASSTLRGGFSVLTF	TGTGCCAGCTCCACCCTGAGGGGGGGCTTTAGCGTCCTGACTTTC
TRBV14	NA	TRBD2	TRBJ2-7	CASSPRVAGEQYF	TGTGCCAGCAGCCCCAGGGTAGCGGGCGAGCAGTACTTC
TRBV9	NA	TRBD1	TRBJ1-6	CASSGQGRNSPLHF	TGTGCCAGCAGCGGACAGGGGAGGAATTCACCCCTCCACTTT
TRBV3-1/TRBV3-2	NA	NA	TRBJ1-1	CASRPSGQLNTEAFF	TGTGCCAGCAGACCCTCAGGACAGCTGAACACTGAAGCTTTCTTT
TRBV2	NA	TRBD2	TRBJ2-2	CASSENGGRGGELFF	TGTGCCAGCAGTGAGAACGGCGGGAGGGGAGGGGAGCTGTTTTTT